This entry lists 8 T cell receptor beta chains sequenced from one sample in a study of T cells in Graves' hyperthyroidism and ophthalmopathy. Amplified TCR beta CDR3 regions derived from RNA transcripts. During a first-round RT-PCR of the TCR CDR3, the HTBI primer set was used. Each CDR3 protein gets one entry after TCRdb re-called the multiplex PCR reads with MiXCR. The table includes approximately 590,000 distinct CDR3 sequences, approximately 14% detected once. The sequencing sample was made of blood. The receptors shown here come from a woman younger than 45 with Graves' hyperthyroidism.

This clonotype was detected only a few times. This sequence joins TRBV7-3 and TRBJ2-1; 10 bases agree with TRBD1. The CDR3 sequence is 15 residues long. Germline values: CDR1 SGHTA, CDR2 FQGTGA. V lost 5 bases to trimming and J lost 8 bases; unmatched junction nucleotides: 9. The CDR3 here is CASSHGTGAPDEQFF. CDR3 in DNA: TGTGCCAGCAGCCACGGGACAGGGGCTCCGGATGAGCAGTTCTTC.

This clonotype was seen repeatedly, ten times or more. This chain connects TRBV28 to TRBJ2-1, with 10 bases lining up with TRBD2. Germline-derived CDR1 and CDR2 are MDHEN and SYDVKM. V trimming: 1 base; J trimming: 4 bases; junction bases outside the gene matches: 4. This CDR3 is built from 16 residues. CDR3 DNA: TGTGCCAGCAGTTTATTGACTAGCGGGCCTTACAATGAGCAGTTCTTC. It is translated as CASSLLTSGPYNEQFF.

Turning to this clonotype: The CDR3 end shows no conserved phenylalanine or tryptophan, and so a read error is likely. The chain combines TRBV11-2 with TRBJ2-5, with D hard to call. With 5 bases removed from V and 5 bases from J, the gap between germline ends came to 9 bases. Per the germline V gene, CDR1 is SGHAT and CDR2 is FQNNGV. The CDR3 consists of 12 residues. DNA for the CDR3: TGTGCCAGCAGCCCCCACCTGGAGACCCAGTACCTC. Translation: CASSPHLETQYL.

V gene TRBV20-1 combines with J gene TRBJ2-7; 12 bases fit TRBD2. Germline loops: CDR1 DFQATT, CDR2 SNEGSKA (reference sequence). Losses at the gene ends were 6 bases for V and 3 bases for J; bases not matched to a gene: 6. CDR3 length: 14 amino acids. CDR3 nucleotides: TGCAGTGCCGAGACTAGCGGGAGTCTCTACGAGCAGTACTTC. The encoded protein is CSAETSGSLYEQYF.

This clonotype has at least ten counts. The chain employs TRBV12-3 or TRBV12-4 and TRBJ2-7, with 10 bases identical to TRBD1. V gave up 5 bases and J gave up 6 bases; unmatched junction bases: 4. CDR3 length equals 13 residues. CDR3 residues: CASSGTGVIEQYF. The CDR3 DNA is TGTGCCAGCAGTGGGACAGGGGTGATCGAGCAGTACTTC.

This chain links TRBV5-5 with TRBJ2-6; D is possibly TRBD1 (5 bases). The CDR3 loop spans 14 amino acids. Germline V gene sequence: CDR1 SGHKS, CDR2 YYEKEE (reference sequence). The V end was cut by 9 bases, the J end by 0 bases, with 10 bases between. CDR3 nucleotides: TGTGCCACCTATACAGGCTCTGGGGCCAACGTCCTGACTTTC. Translated: CATYTGSGANVLTF.

This clonotype was seen a few times. V usage is TRBV4-2 and J usage is TRBJ2-1; D not certain. Germline V gene lookup returns CDR1 LGHNA and CDR2 YNFKEQ. The CDR3 is made up of 15 amino acids. Trimming left V 2 bases short and J 5 bases short, with 13 bases between. The CDR3 DNA reads as TGTGCCAGCAGCCAACTCCACCGGGCAGACAATGAGCAGTTCTTC. Translation gives CASSQLHRADNEQFF.

This clonotype showed up many times. This sequence joins TRBV2 and TRBJ2-4; the D call may be TRBD1 or TRBD2 (5 bases each). V was clipped by 1 base and J by 4 bases, with 8 bases between them. Germline loops: CDR1 SNHLY, CDR2 FYNNEI. The CDR3 loop spans 14 amino acids. This CDR3 is CASSEGWGKNIQYF. The CDR3 region has the DNA TGTGCCAGCAGTGAAGGATGGGGGAAAAACATTCAGTACTTC.